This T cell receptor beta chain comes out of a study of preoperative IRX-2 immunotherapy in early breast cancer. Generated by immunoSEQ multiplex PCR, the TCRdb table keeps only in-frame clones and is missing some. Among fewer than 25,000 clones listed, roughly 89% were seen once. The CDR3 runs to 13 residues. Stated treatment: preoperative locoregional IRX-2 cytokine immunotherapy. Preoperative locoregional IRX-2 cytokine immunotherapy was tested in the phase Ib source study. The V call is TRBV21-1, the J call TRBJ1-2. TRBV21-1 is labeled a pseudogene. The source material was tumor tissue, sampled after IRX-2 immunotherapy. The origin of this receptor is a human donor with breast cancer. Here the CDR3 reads CASLIEARRGYTF. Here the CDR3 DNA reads TGTGCCAGTCTAATCGAGGCCCGGCGGGGCTACACCTTC.